The present T cell receptor beta chain was sequenced within a study of shared clonotypes between healthy human individuals. General observations from the study: Clonotypes not shared had lower generation probabilities than those common to all four donors.

This CDR3 is 13 amino acids long. The V end lost 0 bases, the J end lost 4 bases, and 6 bases lay between the germline ends. From germline, CDR1 is SGDLS and CDR2 YYNGEE. The repertoire was sequenced with immunoSEQ multiplex PCR; TCRdb's copy has only in-frame clones and lacks some. The sample yields millions of clones, 85% to 95% seen once. With regard to this clone: Its antigen remains unidentified.

The TCR was taken from a young man in good health. The source material was naive CD4+ T cells sorted from blood. Subset indicated: CD45RA+ positively selected. The genes are TRBV9 and TRBJ2-3; D remains ambiguous. CDR3 protein: CASSVDYSDTQYF. DNA for the CDR3: TGTGCCAGCAGCGTAGACTACTCAGATACGCAGTATTTT.